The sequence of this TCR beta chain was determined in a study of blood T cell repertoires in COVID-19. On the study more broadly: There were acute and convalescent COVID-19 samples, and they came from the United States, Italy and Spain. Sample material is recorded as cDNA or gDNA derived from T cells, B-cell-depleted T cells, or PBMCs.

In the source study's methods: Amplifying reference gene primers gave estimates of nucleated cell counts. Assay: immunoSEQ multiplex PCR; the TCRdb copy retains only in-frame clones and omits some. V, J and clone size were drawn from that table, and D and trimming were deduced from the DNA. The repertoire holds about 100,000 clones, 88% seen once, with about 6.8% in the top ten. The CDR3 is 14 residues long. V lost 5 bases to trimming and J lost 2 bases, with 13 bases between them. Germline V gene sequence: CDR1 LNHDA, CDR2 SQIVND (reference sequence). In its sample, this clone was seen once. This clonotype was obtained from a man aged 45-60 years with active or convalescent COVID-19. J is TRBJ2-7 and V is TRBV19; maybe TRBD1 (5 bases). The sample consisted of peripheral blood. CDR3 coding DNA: TGTGCCAGTAGTCGACAGCTTCAGACCTACGAGCAGTACTTC. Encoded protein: CASSRQLQTYEQYF.